These 18 T cell receptor beta chains came from one sample sequenced in a study of tumor-infiltrating lymphocytes in primary liver carcinoma. Alongside blood RNA obtained from unsorted whole blood, germline DNA was also extracted. Researchers generated TCR beta cDNA from about 450 ng of total RNA, relying on a constant-region primer. It was through three nested multiplex PCR rounds of slightly modified ARM-PCR that TCR beta libraries arose. With TRBV1-TRBV30 forward primers and a C-beta reverse primer, the first two PCR rounds were run for around 10 cycles each. TCRdb called the multiplex PCR reads again in MiXCR, with one record for every CDR3 protein. The sample records 250,000 to 350,000 distinct CDR3 sequences, 45% to 70% being singletons. Material for sequencing was peripheral blood. The source is a woman in her 30s with primary liver carcinoma and hepatitis B virus infection.

A note on this clonotype: A single base separates this from a much larger clone, so it may be a read error. The chain combines TRBV4-1 with TRBJ2-7; no clear D. Germline V gene data show CDR1 as MGHRA and CDR2 as YSYEKL. With 2 bases removed from V and 6 bases from J, the gap between germline ends came to 11 bases. The CDR3 is 13 amino acids. The CDR3 nucleotides read TGCGCCAGCAGCCAATCCAGGACGGTCGAGCAGTACTTC. Encoded protein: CASSQSRTVEQYF.

This clonotype was seen a single time. The chain links TRBV13 to TRBJ2-2; no reliable D call. The CDR3 runs to 15 residues. V lost 3 bases and J lost 4, with 12 bases in between. CDR1 is PRHDT and CDR2 is FYEKMQ in the germline V gene (reference sequence). This CDR3 reads CASSLGWAVTGELFF. The CDR3 region has the DNA TGTGCCAGCAGCTTGGGTTGGGCGGTCACCGGGGAGCTGTTTTTT.

This clonotype came up many times. This could be a read error, since a much larger clone is one nucleotide away. The chain carries TRBV11-1 and TRBJ2-1; no firm D call. Germline CDR1 SGHAT, CDR2 FQDESV (reference sequence). The CDR3 extends over 14 amino acids. V shed 5 bases and J shed 2 bases, with 10 bases lying between them. This CDR3 is CASSQLVTYNEQFF. In DNA form, the CDR3 reads TGTGCCAGCAGCCAATTGGTTACCTACAATGAGCAGTTCTTC.

Details on this clonotype: A read error may be the cause here, since a much bigger clone is one base away. The rearrangement links TRBV30 to TRBJ2-5, with D possibly being TRBD1 (6 bases). Trimming took off 7 bases at V and 3 bases at J, with 18 bases between the two ends. Germline V gene sequence: CDR1 GTSNPN, CDR2 SVGIG (reference sequence). CDR3 length: 14 amino acids. CDR3 coding DNA: TGTGCCTTGACCCGGGACACCCTTGAAGAGACCCAGTACTTC. Its protein product is CALTRDTLEETQYF.

The rearrangement links TRBV4-1 to TRBJ1-4, with D unclear. This CDR3 spans 15 amino acids. V lost 2 bases and J lost 10, with 17 bases in between. Germline values: CDR1 MGHRA, CDR2 YSYEKL. Here the CDR3 reads CASSQRNGRDGKLFF. DNA for the CDR3: TGCGCCAGCAGCCAAAGAAATGGGCGAGACGGAAAACTGTTTTTT.

V gene TRBV14 combines with J gene TRBJ1-6; weak D call: TRBD1 (5 bases). Germline V lookup: CDR1 SGHDN, CDR2 FVKESK. The CDR3 has 15 amino acids. The V end lost 2 bases, the J end lost 7 bases, and 12 bases lay between the germline ends. The CDR3 here is CASSQRQPSNSPLHF. Written as DNA, the CDR3 is TGTGCCAGCAGCCAACGACAGCCCAGCAATTCACCCCTCCACTTT.

Ten or more counts support this clonotype. The chain joins TRBV7-9 to TRBJ2-7, with 7 positions matching TRBD1. V dropped 6 bases and J dropped 1; count of bases not matched to a gene: 9. The CDR3 loop spans 15 amino acids. Per germline, CDR1 SEHNR and CDR2 FQNEAQ (reference sequence). CDR3 DNA sequence: TGTGCCAGCAGACAATCCCCGGGACAGTCCTACGAGCAGTACTTC. Its translation: CASRQSPGQSYEQYF.

This chain uses TRBV11-2 with TRBJ2-3; 9 nucleotides line up with TRBD2. Germline lookup yields CDR1 SGHAT and CDR2 FQNNGV. The CDR3 is 17 amino acids. V dropped 5 bases and J dropped 7; count of bases not matched to a gene: 16. CDR3: CASSRGGLAGYTNTQYF. CDR3 in DNA: TGTGCCAGCAGCCGAGGGGGGCTAGCGGGATACACGAATACGCAGTATTTT.

This chain uses TRBV28 with TRBJ2-1; TRBD2 aligns across 7 bases. Per the germline V gene, CDR1 is MDHEN and CDR2 is SYDVKM. V was pared by 7 bases and J by 2 bases, with 5 bases of the junction left unmatched. The CDR3 runs 14 residues. As DNA, the CDR3 is TGTGCCAGCAAACGCGGGAGCCCCTACAATGAGCAGTTCTTC. Protein: CASKRGSPYNEQFF.

This clonotype has at least ten counts. For the CDR3, the DNA is TGTGCCAGCACCCCCTTGGACAGGAGGAATTCACCCCTCCACTTT. Amino acid sequence: CASTPLDRRNSPLHF. This chain links TRBV11-2 with TRBJ1-6; 7 bases line up with TRBD1. The CDR3 loop spans 15 amino acids. Germline CDR1 reads SGHAT; CDR2 reads FQNNGV. Trimming at V came to 7 bases and at J to 7 bases, leaving 10 bases not matched to a gene. Together with reference TRBV11-2 and TRBJ1-6, the CDR3 gives the full variable domain: EAGVAQSPRYKIIEKRQSVAFWCNPISGHATLYWYQQILGQGPKLLIQFQNNGVVDDSQLPKDRFSAERLKGVDSTLKIQPAKLEDSAVYLCASTPLDRRNSPLHFGNGTRLTVT.

This clonotype was recorded many times. In DNA, the CDR3 is TGTGCCAGCAGCCAAGGAGACCGCTCAACTGGGGGTACTGGCCATGAGCAGTTCTTC. Protein: CASSQGDRSTGGTGHEQFF. V usage is TRBV4-2 and J usage is TRBJ2-1; either TRBD1 or TRBD2 may supply D (5 bases each). Germline CDR1 reads LGHNA; CDR2 reads YNFKEQ. CDR3 length: 19 amino acids. V lost 1 base to trimming and J lost 8 bases, with 27 bases between them.

With regard to this clonotype: Being one base from a much bigger clone, this may be a read error. The chain joins TRBV29-1 to TRBJ2-1; D unclear. The CDR3 totals 11 residues. Germline CDR1 SQVTM, CDR2 ANQGSEA. In DNA form, the CDR3 reads TGCAGGGTTGCAGTATCGGGTGAGCAGTTCTTC. Translated: CRVAVSGEQFF.

The sample holds many counts of this clonotype. The V call is TRBV11-2, the J call TRBJ2-1, with D possibly matching TRBD2 (5 bases). The CDR3 loop spans 15 amino acids. Per germline, CDR1 SGHAT and CDR2 FQNNGV. Trimming removed 1 base at V and 2 bases at J, with 9 bases between. The DNA of the CDR3 is TGTGCCAGCAGCTTAGCCCGGGGTGCCTACAATGAGCAGTTCTTC. Translation: CASSLARGAYNEQFF.

This chain links TRBV11-3 with TRBJ2-1, with 8 nucleotides matching TRBD2. The V gene's germline CDR1 is SGHNT and CDR2 YENEEA. The CDR3 is made up of 16 amino acids. V gave up 5 bases and J gave up 3 bases; unmatched junction bases: 9. In DNA, the CDR3 is TGTGCCAGCAGCGGAGGTGCAGCGGGAGACTACAATGAGCAGTTCTTC. Amino acids: CASSGGAAGDYNEQFF. The whole variable domain, remainder taken from reference TRBV11-3 and TRBJ2-1, is EAGVVQSPRYKIIEKKQPVAFWCNPISGHNTLYWYLQNLGQGPELLIRYENEEAVDDSQLPKDRFSAERLKGVDSTLKIQPAELGDSAVYLCASSGGAAGDYNEQFFGPGTRLTVL.

Ten or more counts support this clonotype. For the CDR3, the DNA is TGTGCCAGCAGTTTGGGGGACCAGCCCCAGCATTTT. Translation gives CASSLGDQPQHF. V usage is TRBV12-3 or TRBV12-4 and J usage is TRBJ1-5; tentatively, D is TRBD1 (5 bases). The V end was cut by 3 bases, the J end by 7 bases, with 7 bases between. CDR3 size: 12 residues.

Regarding this clonotype: The junction departs from the called germline gene at one end, perhaps through a read error. V usage is TRBV12-3 or TRBV12-4 and J usage is TRBJ2-6; no reliable D call. The CDR3 length is 15 residues. The CDR3 DNA follows: TGTGCCATCAGTCGGACGGTCTCTGGGGCCAACGTCCTGACTTTC. The encoded protein is CAISRTVSGANVLTF.

This clonotype was counted between two and nine times. This rearrangement joins TRBV12-3 or TRBV12-4 to TRBJ2-3, with no clear D. This CDR3 contains 15 residues. Trimming pared 6 bases from V and 1 base from J, leaving 14 bases between. CDR3 nucleotides: TGTGCCAGCAGCCGATCCGGGCCAGGCACAGATACGCAGTATTTT. This translates into CASSRSGPGTDTQYF.

This clonotype was counted only a few times. This rearrangement joins TRBV7-9 to TRBJ2-3; 10 nucleotides agree with TRBD1. The CDR3 runs to 15 residues. Germline V gives CDR1 SEHNR, CDR2 FQNEAQ (reference sequence). V shed 3 bases and J 5 bases; nucleotides not matched to a gene: 5. CDR3 in amino acids: CASSFTDRGVDTQYF. The CDR3 DNA reads TGTGCCAGCAGCTTTACGGACAGGGGGGTAGATACGCAGTATTTT.